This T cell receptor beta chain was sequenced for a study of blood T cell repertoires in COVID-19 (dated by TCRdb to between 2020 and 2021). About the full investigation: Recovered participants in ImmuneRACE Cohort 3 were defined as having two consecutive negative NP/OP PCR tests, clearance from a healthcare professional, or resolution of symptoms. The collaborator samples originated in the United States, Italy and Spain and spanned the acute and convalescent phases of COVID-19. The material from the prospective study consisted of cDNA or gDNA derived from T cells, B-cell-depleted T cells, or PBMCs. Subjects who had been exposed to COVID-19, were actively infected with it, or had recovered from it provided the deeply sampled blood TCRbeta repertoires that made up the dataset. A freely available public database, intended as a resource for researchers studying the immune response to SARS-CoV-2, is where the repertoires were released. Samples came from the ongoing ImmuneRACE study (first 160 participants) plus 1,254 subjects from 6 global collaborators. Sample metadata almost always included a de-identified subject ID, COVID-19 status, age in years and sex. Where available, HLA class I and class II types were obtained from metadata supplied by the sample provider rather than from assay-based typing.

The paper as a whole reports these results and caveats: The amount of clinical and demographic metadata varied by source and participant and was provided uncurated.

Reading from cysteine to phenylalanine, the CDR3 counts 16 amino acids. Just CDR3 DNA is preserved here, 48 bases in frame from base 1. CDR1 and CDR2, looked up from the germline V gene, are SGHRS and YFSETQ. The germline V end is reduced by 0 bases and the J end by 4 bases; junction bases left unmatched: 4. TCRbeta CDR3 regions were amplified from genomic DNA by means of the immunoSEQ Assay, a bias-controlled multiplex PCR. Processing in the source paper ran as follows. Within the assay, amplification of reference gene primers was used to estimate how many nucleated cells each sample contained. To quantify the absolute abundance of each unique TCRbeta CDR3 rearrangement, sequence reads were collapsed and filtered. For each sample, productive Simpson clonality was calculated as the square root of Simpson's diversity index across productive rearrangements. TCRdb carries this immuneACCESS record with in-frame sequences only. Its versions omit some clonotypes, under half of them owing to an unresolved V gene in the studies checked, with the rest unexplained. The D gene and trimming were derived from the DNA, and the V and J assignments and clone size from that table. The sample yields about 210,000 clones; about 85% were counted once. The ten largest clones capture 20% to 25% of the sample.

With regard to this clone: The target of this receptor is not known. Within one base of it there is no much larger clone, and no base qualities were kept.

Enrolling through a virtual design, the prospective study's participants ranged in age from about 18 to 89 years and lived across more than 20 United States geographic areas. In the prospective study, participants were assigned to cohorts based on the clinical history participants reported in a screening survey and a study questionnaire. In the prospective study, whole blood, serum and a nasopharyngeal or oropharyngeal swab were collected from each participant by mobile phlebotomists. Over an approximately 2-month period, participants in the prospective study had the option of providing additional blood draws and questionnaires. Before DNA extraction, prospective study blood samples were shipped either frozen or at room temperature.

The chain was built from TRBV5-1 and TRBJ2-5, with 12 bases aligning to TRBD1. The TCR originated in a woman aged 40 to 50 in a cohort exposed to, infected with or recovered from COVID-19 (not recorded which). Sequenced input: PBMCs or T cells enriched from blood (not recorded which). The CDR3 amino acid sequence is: CASSLAGTGGSETQYF. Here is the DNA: TGCGCCAGCAGCTTGGCAGGGACAGGGGGCTCAGAGACCCAGTACTTC. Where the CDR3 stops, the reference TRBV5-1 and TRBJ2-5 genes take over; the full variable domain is KAGVTQTPRYLIKTRGQQVTLSCSPISGHRSVSWYQQTPGQGLQFLFEYFSETQRNKGNFPGRFSGRQFSNSRSEMNVSTLELGDSALYLCASSLAGTGGSETQYFGPGTRLLVL.